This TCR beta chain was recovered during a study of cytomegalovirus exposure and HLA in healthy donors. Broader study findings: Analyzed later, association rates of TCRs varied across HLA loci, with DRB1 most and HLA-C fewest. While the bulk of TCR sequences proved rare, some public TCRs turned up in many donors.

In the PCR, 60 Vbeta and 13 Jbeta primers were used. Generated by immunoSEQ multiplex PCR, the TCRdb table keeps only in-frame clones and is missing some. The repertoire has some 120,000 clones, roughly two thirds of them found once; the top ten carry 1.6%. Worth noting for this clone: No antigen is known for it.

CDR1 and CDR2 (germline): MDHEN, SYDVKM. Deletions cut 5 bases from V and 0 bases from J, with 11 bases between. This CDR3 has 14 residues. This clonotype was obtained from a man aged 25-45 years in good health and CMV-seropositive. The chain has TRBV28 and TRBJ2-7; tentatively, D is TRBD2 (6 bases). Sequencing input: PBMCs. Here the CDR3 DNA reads TGTGCCAGCAGTCGGGACTCCTACTCCTACGAGCAGTACTTC. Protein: CASSRDSYSYEQYF.